Below are 16 T cell receptor beta chains sequenced from a single sample in a study of OX40 agonist ivuxolimab in advanced cancers. Libraries were built with the immunoSEQ multiplex PCR assay. What TCRdb holds here is the immuneACCESS table cut down to in-frame rearrangements. Part of the clones is not present; checked against another copy, under half of the missing clones reflect an unresolved V gene, and the others are unexplained. In all, the sample holds about 55,000 clones, and approximately 86% of those were seen once. Roughly an eighth of the sample rests with the top ten. The source material was CD4+ or CD8+ T cells sorted from blood, sampled in a trial of the OX40 agonist ivuxolimab. The source of these receptors is an adult with an advanced solid tumor such as melanoma, head and neck, liver or kidney cancer.

This clone was seen once. The J gene is TRBJ2-5, the V gene TRBV14; possible D gene TRBD2, 7 bases. The germline V and J ends were trimmed by 4 bases and 5 bases, with 17 bases remaining between them. In germline, CDR1 is SGHDN, CDR2 FVKESK. The length of the CDR3 is 15 residues. The CDR3 loop is CASSPWGGLGETQYF. CDR3 in DNA: TGTGCCAGCAGCCCCTGGGGGGGCTTAGGGGAGACCCAGTACTTC.

The table lists this clone with a few counts. Other DNA sequences of this sample code for an identical CDR3. This sequence joins TRBV7-9 and TRBJ2-7; D ambiguous. CDR3 length: 13 residues. Germline assignment: CDR1 SEHNR and CDR2 FQNEAQ (reference sequence). V was pared by 4 bases and J by 0 bases, with 7 bases between. The CDR3 sequence: CASSSQVSYEQYF. DNA of the CDR3: TGTGCCAGCAGCTCGCAGGTCTCCTACGAGCAGTACTTC.

This chain connects TRBV7-3 to TRBJ2-3; D gene uncertain. CDR1 is SGHTA and CDR2 is FQGTGA in the germline V gene. Trimming removed 3 bases from V and 0 bases from J, with 7 bases in between. This CDR3 contains 14 residues. CDR3 DNA: TGTGCCAGCAGCTTCCTCAGGAGCACAGATACGCAGTATTTT. Amino acids: CASSFLRSTDTQYF.

The chain couples TRBV14 to TRBJ2-7; D is unclear. In germline, CDR1 is SGHDN, CDR2 FVKESK. The V end lost 2 bases, the J end lost 4 bases, and 12 bases lay between the germline ends. This CDR3 has 14 residues. This CDR3 reads CASSQISVHYEQYF. The CDR3 nucleotides are TGTGCCAGCAGCCAAATCTCGGTACATTACGAGCAGTACTTC.

This clone was observed once. This chain joins TRBV9 and TRBJ1-2; 12 positions agree with TRBD1. The germline V gene has CDR1 SGDLS and CDR2 YYNGEE. With V trimmed by 3 bases and J by 4 bases, 10 bases remained unmatched. The CDR3 sequence is 17 residues long. The CDR3 loop reads CASSGGQGAHEIYGYTF. CDR3 DNA: TGTGCCAGCAGCGGGGGACAGGGGGCGCACGAAATCTATGGCTACACCTTC.

The V gene is TRBV5-6, the J gene TRBJ1-4, with 10 bases matching TRBD1. The CDR3 extends over 13 amino acids. Germline CDR1 SGHDT, CDR2 YYEEEE. V shed 10 bases and J 7 bases; nucleotides not matched to a gene: 7. CDR3 DNA: TGTGCCTCCCAGGGGACAGGGGTTGAAAAACTGTTTTTT. Translated: CASQGTGVEKLFF. Complete variable domain (other parts from reference TRBV5-6 and TRBJ1-4): DAGVTQSPTHLIKTRGQQVTLRCSPKSGHDTVSWYQQALGQGPQFIFQYYEEEERQRGNFPDRFSGHQFPNYSSELNVNALLLGDSALYLCASQGTGVEKLFFGSGTQLSVL.

In its sample, this clone ranks as medium-sized. Other DNA sequences in the same sample also yield this CDR3. The chain combines TRBV9 with TRBJ2-2; a possible D gene is TRBD1 (6 bases). Germline CDR1 and CDR2: SGDLS and YYNGEE. Trimming took off 4 bases at V and 6 bases at J, with 7 bases between the two ends. CDR3 length: 12 amino acids. CDR3 protein: CASSPGAGELFF. The CDR3 DNA follows: TGTGCCAGCAGCCCAGGGGCCGGGGAGCTGTTTTTT.

The rearrangement links TRBV11-2 to TRBJ1-2; tentatively, D is TRBD1 (6 bases). V dropped 1 base and J dropped 2 bases, with 14 bases sitting between them. CDR1 and CDR2 (germline): SGHAT, FQNNGV. The CDR3 runs 16 residues. The CDR3 loop reads CASSLGPPQGNYGYTF. CDR3 DNA: TGTGCCAGCAGCTTAGGTCCCCCCCAGGGGAACTATGGCTACACCTTC.

The table lists this clone with a few counts. This chain uses TRBV6-5 with TRBJ1-2; D uncertain. The CDR3 is 13 amino acids. The ends were cut back, 6 bases at V and 6 bases at J, with 14 bases in the middle. Germline CDR1 is MNHEY and CDR2 is SVGAGI. CDR3 bases: TGTGCCAGCAGCCTAGCAGTCCAGAATGGCTACACCTTC. Its translation is CASSLAVQNGYTF.

This clone was seen only a few times. The V and J genes are TRBV2 and TRBJ1-1, with 7 bases that match TRBD1. This CDR3 has 15 amino acids. The germline V gene has CDR1 SNHLY and CDR2 FYNNEI. V lost 6 bases and J lost 2; bases outside the gene matches: 9. The CDR3 loop is CASRVTGYFNTEAFF. DNA of the CDR3: TGTGCCAGCAGGGTGACAGGGTATTTCAACACTGAAGCTTTCTTT.

V and J are TRBV6-5 and TRBJ2-5; possibly TRBD1 for D (8 bases). With the DNA end fitting TRBJ2-7 better, the J assignment may be wrong. Per germline, CDR1 MNHEY and CDR2 SVGAGI. The CDR3 totals 16 residues. Here the CDR3 DNA reads TGTGCCAGCAGTTACCCCGGGGGGACAGGCGTCTACGAGCAGTACTTC. Amino acids: CASSYPGGTGVYEQYF.

CDR3 sequence: CASTPPPGGGQETQYF. The CDR3 DNA is TGTGCCAGTACTCCTCCCCCGGGGGGCGGTCAAGAGACCCAGTACTTC. The V gene is TRBV19, the J gene TRBJ2-5, with a tentative D call TRBD2 (7 bases). Germline CDR1 is LNHDA and CDR2 is SQIVND (reference sequence). The V end was cut by 7 bases, the J end by 2 bases, with 20 bases between. CDR3 length: 16 amino acids.

V usage is TRBV29-1 and J usage is TRBJ2-1; D not resolved. The V and J ends lost 0 bases and 9 bases respectively, with 9 bases between them. The CDR3 contains 12 residues. Germline V gives CDR1 SQVTM, CDR2 ANQGSEA. CDR3 sequence reads: CSVEDLAAEQFF. The CDR3 coding sequence is TGCAGCGTTGAAGATCTGGCAGCTGAGCAGTTCTTC.

The V and J genes are TRBV28 and TRBJ2-7, with 10 bases that match TRBD1. The CDR3 contains 15 residues. The trim removed 3 bases at V and 7 bases at J, leaving 9 bases unmatched. The V gene's germline CDR1 is MDHEN and CDR2 SYDVKM. The DNA for the CDR3 is TGTGCCAGCAGTTTTCTTAGGACAGGGGGTAGAGAGCAGTACTTC. This gives the protein CASSFLRTGGREQYF.

The chain combines TRBV19 with TRBJ1-2; tentative D call: TRBD1 (5 bases). The CDR3 totals 15 residues. Germline-derived CDR1 and CDR2 are LNHDA and SQIVND (reference sequence). Trimming removed 7 bases from V and 6 bases from J, with 21 bases in between. The CDR3 region is CASNGAGNLLDGYTF. CDR3 coding DNA: TGTGCCAGTAACGGGGCAGGCAATCTTTTAGATGGCTACACCTTC.

The table lists this clone with a count of one. The chain combines TRBV11-2 with TRBJ2-2, with D perhaps being TRBD1 or TRBD2 (5 bases each). Germline CDR1 SGHAT, CDR2 FQNNGV. V lost 7 bases to trimming and J lost 1 base, with 19 bases between them. This CDR3 has 17 residues. The CDR3 loop is CASILRRGFENTGELFF. The DNA of the CDR3 is TGTGCCAGCATCCTCCGACGGGGCTTCGAGAACACCGGGGAGCTGTTTTTT.